Listed below are T cell receptor beta chains from one sample, sequenced in a study of cytomegalovirus exposure and HLA in healthy donors. Profiling relied on immunoSEQ multiplex PCR, and the TCRdb table lists in-frame clones only, not all of them. The sample has 110,000 to 150,000 clones, roughly four fifths seen once. Sample: PBMCs. Receptors were obtained from a male donor in good health and CMV-seronegative. Both conserved end residues are part of each CDR3.

V,J,CDR3
TRBV30,TRBJ2-2,CAWDSTPGLAGGPGLNTGELFF
TRBV5-1,TRBJ1-3,CASMNGTGHGNTIYF
TRBV5-4,TRBJ2-3,CASSQDVAGGPDTQYF
TRBV11-2,TRBJ2-7,CASSPPGTSGWGAEQYF
TRBV5-6,TRBJ1-5,CASSLGGTHYQPQHF
TRBV9,TRBJ1-3,CASSVQGGDGNTIYF
TRBV7-2,TRBJ2-3,CASSLGGPRGTDTQYF
TRBV5-1,TRBJ2-3,CASSLGGGASDTQYF
TRBV29-1,TRBJ2-1,CSVASGYSYNEQFF
TRBV7-8,TRBJ2-1,CASSLGAYGRLYNEQFF
TRBV4-3,TRBJ2-2,CASSQVLQGGTGELFF
TRBV2,TRBJ2-5,CASSFGGARGGTQYF
TRBV2,TRBJ2-1,CARSTSGTLKEHFVYEQFF
TRBV20-1,TRBJ1-2,CSARVDFGYTF
TRBV27,TRBJ2-3,CASSLGFSGNPDTQYF
TRBV9,TRBJ1-1,CASSIGGGTEAFF
TRBV5-6,TRBJ1-5,CASSSGQSNQPQHF
TRBV11-2,TRBJ2-7,CASTLAVMGGSYEQYF
TRBV7-9,TRBJ2-7,CASRIDSSGRDFYEQYF
TRBV19,TRBJ2-7,CASSESTGYEQYF
TRBV11-2,TRBJ2-3,CASSPPAWREPDTQYF
TRBV2,TRBJ2-2,CASSVEGDDTGELFF
TRBV7-3,TRBJ2-3,CASSPMSGSDTQYF
TRBV11-1,-,CASSHGQGGTYEQYF
TRBV19,TRBJ2-5,CASNPMGGGPQYF
TRBV7-9,TRBJ1-1,CASSLGTGWTEAFF
TRBV25-1,TRBJ2-3,CASSEGAPLGTDTQYF
TRBV6-1,TRBJ2-1,CASSGRTGYNNEQFF
TRBV19,TRBJ1-2,CASSPASTGAFYGYTF
TRBV5-1,TRBJ2-7,CASSLYLNTDRDAGYGQYF
TRBV25-1,TRBJ2-1,CASRSLSEQFF
TRBV6-1,TRBJ1-5,CASSEPRDRDKSSNQPQHF
TRBV4-3,TRBJ1-1,CASSQVGQGDLAFF